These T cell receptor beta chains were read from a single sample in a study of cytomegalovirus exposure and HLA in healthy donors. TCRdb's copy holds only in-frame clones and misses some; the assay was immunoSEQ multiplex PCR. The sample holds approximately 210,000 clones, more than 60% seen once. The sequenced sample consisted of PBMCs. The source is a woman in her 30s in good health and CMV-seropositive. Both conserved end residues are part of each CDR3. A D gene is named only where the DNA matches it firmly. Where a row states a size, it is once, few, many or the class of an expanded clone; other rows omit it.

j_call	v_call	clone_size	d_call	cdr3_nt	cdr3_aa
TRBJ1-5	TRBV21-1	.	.	TGTGCCAGCAGCACTCAGCTAGGACAGGGGGTCTTGAATCAGCCCCAGCATTTT	CASSTQLGQGVLNQPQHF
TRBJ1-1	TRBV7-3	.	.	TGTGCCAGCAGCCCCTCCGGGGGGGAGTCTTATTTCTTT	CASSPSGGESYFF
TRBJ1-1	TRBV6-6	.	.	TGTGCCAGCAGTTACCTGGAAGGGGGACCAGCTGAAGCTTTCTTT	CASSYLEGGPAEAFF
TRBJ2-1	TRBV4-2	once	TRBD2	TGTGCCAGCAGCCAAGATACGGGGGGGCCAGTCAATGAGCAGTTCTTC	CASSQDTGGPVNEQFF
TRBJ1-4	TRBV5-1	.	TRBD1	TGCGCCAGCAGCTCGTTGGGGACAGGGGATGAAAAACTGTTTTTT	CASSSLGTGDEKLFF
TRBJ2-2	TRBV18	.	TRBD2	TGTGCCAGCTCTGTCGCGGGGGAGGACGGGGAGCTGTTTTTT	CASSVAGEDGELFF
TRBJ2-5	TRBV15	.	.	TGTGCCACCAGCAGAGATCGAGGGGAGACCCAGTACTTC	CATSRDRGETQYF
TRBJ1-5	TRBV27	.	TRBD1	TGTGCCAGCAGTTCAAGGACGGACAGGGGAAATCAGCCCCAGCATTTT	CASSSRTDRGNQPQHF
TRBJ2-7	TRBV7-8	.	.	TGTGCCAGCAGCTTAGGAACAGGGCTATACGAGCAGTACTTC	CASSLGTGLYEQYF
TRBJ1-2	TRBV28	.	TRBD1	TGTGCCAGCAGTTTAGACAGGGACTATGGCTACACCTTC	CASSLDRDYGYTF
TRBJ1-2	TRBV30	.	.	TGTGCCTGGACGGGCGCAGGGCCCTCCTATGGCTACACCTTC	CAWTGAGPSYGYTF
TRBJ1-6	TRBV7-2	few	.	TGTGCCAGCAGCCCCGGGACACCCAGCTCCTATAATTCACCCCTCCACTTT	CASSPGTPSSYNSPLHF
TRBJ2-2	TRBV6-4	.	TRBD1	TGTGCCAGCAAAGGACAGGGGGCGGCCGGGGAGCTGTTTTTT	CASKGQGAAGELFF
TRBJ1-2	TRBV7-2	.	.	TGTGCCAGCAGCTTTCCCAGGGAAAACTATGGCTACACCTTC	CASSFPRENYGYTF
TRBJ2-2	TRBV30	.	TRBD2	TGTGCCTGGAGCCGACTAGCGGGGGGGCTCACCGGGGAGCTGTTTTTT	CAWSRLAGGLTGELFF
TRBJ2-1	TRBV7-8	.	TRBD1	TGTGCCAGCAGCTTAGTGGGGGACAGGGCGAGCTCCTACAATGAGCAGTTCTTC	CASSLVGDRASSYNEQFF
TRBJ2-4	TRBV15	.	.	TGTGCCACCAGCAGAGGGGTGGCAGGGGCCAAAAACATTCAGTACTTC	CATSRGVAGAKNIQYF
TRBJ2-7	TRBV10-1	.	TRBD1	TGCGCCACAACCTGGACAGGGTCCTCGCCATCCCGTCTCTACGAGCAGTACTTC	CATTWTGSSPSRLYEQYF
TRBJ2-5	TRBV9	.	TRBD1	TGTGCCAGCAGCTCCCGACAGGGCGAGACCCAGTACTTC	CASSSRQGETQYF
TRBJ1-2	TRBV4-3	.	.	TGCGCCAGCAGCCAAGAACTGGGGCCCGGATTCTATGGCTACACCTTC	CASSQELGPGFYGYTF
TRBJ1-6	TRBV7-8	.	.	TGTGCCAGCAGCCTGGGGGGCGGGGGTTTTAATTCACCCCTCCACTTT	CASSLGGGGFNSPLHF
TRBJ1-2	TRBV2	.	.	TGTGCCAGCAGACAGGGTACAGGGCTTAACTATGGCTACACCTTC	CASRQGTGLNYGYTF
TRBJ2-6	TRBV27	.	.	TGTGCCAGCAGTTTACAGGGCTCTGGGGCCAACGTCCTGACTTTC	CASSLQGSGANVLTF
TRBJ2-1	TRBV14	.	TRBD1	TGTGCCAGCAGCCAAGTAGGGACAGGGCTAAATGAGCAGTTCTTC	CASSQVGTGLNEQFF
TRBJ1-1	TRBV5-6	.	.	TGTGCCACCACCCCCGGACAGTTGAACACTGAAGCTTTCTTT	CATTPGQLNTEAFF
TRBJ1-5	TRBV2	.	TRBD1	TGTGCCAGCAACAGGGGGCTAGGTCAGCCCCAGCATTTT	CASNRGLGQPQHF
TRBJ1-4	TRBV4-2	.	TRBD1	TGTGCCAGCAGCCAACTAGCTCAGGGGGATAGAGGTGAAAAACTGTTTTTT	CASSQLAQGDRGEKLFF
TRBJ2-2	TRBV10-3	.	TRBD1	TGTGCCATCAGTGAGTCAGGGGGCCCCCTTATACTAAACACCGGAAAGCTGTTTTTT	CAISESGGPLILNTGKLFF
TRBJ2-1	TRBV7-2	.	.	TGTGCCAGCAGCTTAGGCGGGCCCAGCTCCTACAATGAGCAGTTCTTC	CASSLGGPSSYNEQFF
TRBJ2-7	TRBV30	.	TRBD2	TGTGCCTGGAGTCCTTATTTGGGTAGCGGGATAACCTACGAGCAGTACTTC	CAWSPYLGSGITYEQYF
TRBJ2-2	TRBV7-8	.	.	TGTGCCAGCAGCTTAAAACAGCCCACCGGGGAGCTGTTTTTT	CASSLKQPTGELFF
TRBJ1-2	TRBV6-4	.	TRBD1	TGTGCCAGCAGTGAGGGACAGGGAGGCTATGGCTACACCTTC	CASSEGQGGYGYTF
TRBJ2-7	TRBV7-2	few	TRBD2	TGTGCCAGCAGTCGGACTAGCGGATCCTACGAGCAGTACTTC	CASSRTSGSYEQYF
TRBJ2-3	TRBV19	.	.	TGTGCCAGTAACCCGGGCACAGATACGCAGTATTTT	CASNPGTDTQYF
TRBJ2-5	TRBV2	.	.	TGTGCCAGCAGTGTGGGGGGGCCGGAACAGACCCAGTACTTC	CASSVGGPEQTQYF
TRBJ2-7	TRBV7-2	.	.	TGTGCCAGCAGCTTAGGGAGACTATCCTCCTACGAGCAGTACTTC	CASSLGRLSSYEQYF
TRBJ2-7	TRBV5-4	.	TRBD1	TGTGCCAGCAGCGTTGCCGGGACAGGGACCTACGAGCAGTACTTC	CASSVAGTGTYEQYF
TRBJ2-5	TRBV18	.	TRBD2	TGTGCCAGCTCACCACCGGCGGGAGGGGAGACCCAGTACTTC	CASSPPAGGETQYF
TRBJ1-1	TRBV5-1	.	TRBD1	TGCGCCAGCAGCTTGGGGGACAGCATGAACACTGAAGCTTTCTTT	CASSLGDSMNTEAFF
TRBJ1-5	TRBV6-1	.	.	TGTGCCAGCCTAATGTCTGGGGAGGGTCAGCCCCAGCATTTT	CASLMSGEGQPQHF
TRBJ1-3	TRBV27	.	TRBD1	TGTGCCAGCAGTGCCAGAGACAGGGGGACTGGAAACACCATATATTTT	CASSARDRGTGNTIYF
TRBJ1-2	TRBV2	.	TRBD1	TGTGCCAGCACCTTGACAGGGGGCTCTCCTAACTATGGCTACACCTTC	CASTLTGGSPNYGYTF
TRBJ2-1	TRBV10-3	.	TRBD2	TGTGCCATCAGGAGCGGGGGGGCCGACAATGAGCAGTTCTTC	CAIRSGGADNEQFF
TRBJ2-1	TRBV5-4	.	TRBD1	TGTGCCAGCACCCCGGGACAGAACACCGGTGAGCAGTTCTTC	CASTPGQNTGEQFF
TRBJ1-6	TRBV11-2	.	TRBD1	TGTGCCAGCAGAAAAAAGACAGGGGGAGGATCACCCCTCCACTTT	CASRKKTGGGSPLHF
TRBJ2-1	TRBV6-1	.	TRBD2	TGTGCCAGCAGTGACTATATACTAGCGGGAGCTTATAATGAGCAGTTCTTC	CASSDYILAGAYNEQFF
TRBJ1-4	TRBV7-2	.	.	TGTGCCAGCAGCTTTCTCGCGACACAATCTAATGAAAAACTGTTTTTT	CASSFLATQSNEKLFF
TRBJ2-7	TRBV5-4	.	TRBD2	TGTGCCAGCAGCCGGGACTACAACTCCTACGAGCAGTACTTC	CASSRDYNSYEQYF